These 32 T cell receptor beta chains originate from one sample sequenced in a study of blood T cell repertoires in COVID-19 (dated by TCRdb to 2020 to 2022). Library preparation employed the immunoSEQ multiplex PCR assay. Imported from immuneACCESS, the table was reduced by TCRdb to in-frame sequences with V and J called. These copies leave out some clones; in studies compared against another copy, an unresolved V gene accounts for under half, and the cause of the remainder is not known. This sample holds about 440,000 clones; roughly 87% were observed only once. The ten top clones hold less than 0.75% of the sample. Source material: PBMCs or T cells enriched from blood (not recorded which). Receptors originate from a young man who had recovered from COVID-19.

V and J are TRBV7-9 and TRBJ2-3; the D gene is possibly TRBD1 (5 bases). Trimming pared 1 base from V and 5 bases from J, leaving 7 bases between. CDR1 is SEHNR and CDR2 is FQNEAQ in the germline V gene (reference sequence). CDR3 size: 13 residues. The CDR3, as DNA: TGTGCCAGCAGCTTAGTGGGGCAAGATACGCAGTATTTT. Its translation: CASSLVGQDTQYF.

This sequence joins TRBV11-2 and TRBJ1-5; 9 bases are a match to TRBD1. The germline gives CDR1 SGHAT, CDR2 FQNNGV. The V gene end was trimmed by 4 bases and the J gene end by 2 bases; junction bases not matched to a gene: 6. This CDR3 is built from 16 residues. The CDR3 is CASSSGQGSRNQPQHF. The CDR3 DNA is TGTGCCAGCAGCTCCGGACAGGGGTCACGCAATCAGCCCCAGCATTTT.

This chain joins TRBV5-6 and TRBJ2-5, with a tentative D call TRBD2 (7 bases). Trimming took off 0 bases at V and 4 bases at J, with 13 bases between the two ends. CDR1 and CDR2 (germline): SGHDT, YYEEEE. The CDR3 is 15 residues long. The CDR3 protein is CASSLGQGRGETQYF. Here the CDR3 DNA reads TGTGCCAGCAGCTTGGGGCAGGGGAGGGGAGAGACCCAGTACTTC.

This sequence joins TRBV27 and TRBJ2-7; possible D gene TRBD1, 6 bases. This CDR3 spans 16 amino acids. V was shortened by 6 bases and J by 0 bases, with 18 bases between the two germline ends. CDR1 is MNHEY, CDR2 SMNVEV, per germline (reference sequence). As DNA, the CDR3 is TGTGCCAGCAGCCCCGTTACGGGACAAAGCTCCTACGAGCAGTACTTC. This encodes CASSPVTGQSSYEQYF.

The rearrangement links TRBV7-3 to TRBJ1-2, with D unclear. Germline values: CDR1 SGHTA, CDR2 FQGTGA. This CDR3 spans 13 amino acids. Trimming removed 3 bases at V and 2 bases at J, with 7 bases between. CDR3 coding DNA: TGTGCCAGCAGCTTTGCTGAGAACTATGGCTACACCTTC. Translation gives CASSFAENYGYTF.

This clone was observed a handful of times. The rearrangement joins TRBV15 to TRBJ1-4; TRBD1 agrees at 8 bases. CDR1 LNHNV and CDR2 YYDKDF come from the germline V gene (reference sequence). This CDR3 is 16 amino acids long. V dropped 5 bases and J dropped 4; count of bases not matched to a gene: 9. CDR3 sequence (DNA): TGTGCCACCAGCCAAAGACGGGACAGGTATAATGAAAAACTGTTTTTT. Translating gives CATSQRRDRYNEKLFF.

This clone has just a few counts. The chain carries TRBV7-8 and TRBJ1-3; 8 bases are shared with TRBD1. Germline V gives CDR1 SGHVS, CDR2 FQNEAQ. The CDR3 runs to 15 residues. Trimming at V came to 5 bases and at J to 4 bases, leaving 7 bases not matched to a gene. The CDR3 DNA reads as TGTGCCAGCAGCCTCCAGGGGGCACAAGGAAACACCATATATTTT. This sequence encodes CASSLQGAQGNTIYF.

This clone appeared once. The chain couples TRBV5-1 to TRBJ2-2; 8 nucleotides line up with TRBD1. Unmatched junction bases numbered 3, after V lost 4 bases and J lost 1 base. The CDR3 extends over 15 amino acids. Germline-derived CDR1 and CDR2 are SGHRS and YFSETQ. The CDR3 sequence: CASSTGTGNTGELFF. The CDR3 DNA reads TGCGCCAGCAGCACCGGGACAGGGAACACCGGGGAGCTGTTTTTT.

V and J are TRBV3-1 (or the pseudogene TRBV3-2) and TRBJ2-7; D gene uncertain. This CDR3 is built from 16 residues. Germline assignment: CDR1 LGHDT and CDR2 YNNKEL (reference sequence). The V and J ends lost 0 bases and 0 bases respectively, with 12 bases between them. The CDR3 sequence is CASSQDRHSSSYEQYF. The CDR3 coding sequence is TGTGCCAGCAGCCAAGATAGACACTCGAGCTCCTACGAGCAGTACTTC.

Here the CDR3 DNA reads TGTGCCTGGAGTGGGGACAGGGTCGGCTACACCTTC. Protein: CAWSGDRVGYTF. This sequence joins TRBV30 and TRBJ1-2; 9 nucleotides line up with TRBD1. J was trimmed by 8 bases and V by 1 base; bases with no gene match: 2. The CDR3 is 12 amino acids. The germline V gene encodes CDR1 GTSNPN and CDR2 SVGIG (reference sequence).

This rearrangement joins TRBV5-5 to TRBJ1-3; a possible D gene is TRBD1 (6 bases). The ends were cut back, 0 bases at V and 3 bases at J, with 10 bases in the middle. The CDR3 contains 15 residues. Germline CDR1 is SGHKS and CDR2 is YYEKEE (reference sequence). CDR3 sequence reads: CASSLAPGVGNTIYF. The CDR3 DNA reads TGTGCCAGCAGCTTGGCTCCAGGGGTTGGAAACACCATATATTTT.

A remark on this clone: The same CDR3 arises from other DNA sequences in this sample as well. This chain links TRBV10-2 with TRBJ1-1; possible D gene TRBD1, 5 bases. Trimming removed 6 bases at V and 5 bases at J, with 13 bases between. Germline V gene lookup returns CDR1 WSHSY and CDR2 SAAADI. CDR3 length: 13 residues. CDR3 in DNA: TGCGCCAGCAGCTGGGGAGGGGATACTGAAGCTTTCTTT. Translation: CASSWGGDTEAFF.

The V and J genes are TRBV7-2 and TRBJ1-1, with a tentative D call TRBD1 (6 bases). Per the germline V gene, CDR1 is SGHTA and CDR2 is FQGNSA. Between the trimmed V and J ends, which lost 7 bases and 5 bases, there was a span of 17 bases. This CDR3 has 14 amino acids. This CDR3 reads CASKTQGAETEAFF. DNA for the CDR3: TGTGCCAGCAAGACACAGGGCGCGGAAACTGAAGCTTTCTTT.

V usage is TRBV6-1 and J usage is TRBJ1-5; a possible D gene is TRBD1 (6 bases). The V and J ends lost 4 bases and 4 bases respectively, with 17 bases between them. The length of the CDR3 is 16 residues. CDR1 and CDR2 from the germline V gene are MNHNS and SASEGT. This CDR3 reads CASSGKSDRRNQPQHF. The CDR3 bases are TGTGCCAGCAGTGGAAAATCGGACAGAAGGAATCAGCCCCAGCATTTT.

The rearrangement links TRBV11-3 to TRBJ2-3; D is undetermined. Germline values: CDR1 SGHNT, CDR2 YENEEA. Trimming pared 0 bases from V and 4 bases from J, leaving 5 bases between. The CDR3 runs to 13 residues. CDR3 DNA sequence: TGTGCCAGCAGCTTAGATCTGTCAGATACGCAGTATTTT. It is translated as CASSLDLSDTQYF.

The gene calls are TRBV19 and TRBJ2-4, with D maybe TRBD2 (6 bases). The CDR3 covers 13 residues. CDR1 LNHDA and CDR2 SQIVND come from the germline V gene (reference sequence). The V and J ends lost 8 bases and 5 bases respectively, with 13 bases between them. The CDR3 DNA follows: TGTGCCAGTTCCGCCGGGAGAGAAAACATTCAGTACTTC. Protein sequence: CASSAGRENIQYF.

The V call is TRBV2, the J call TRBJ1-2; D ambiguous. Germline V CDR1 and CDR2: SNHLY, FYNNEI. V lost 6 bases, J lost 8 bases, and 13 bases lay in between. There are 12 residues in the CDR3. The CDR3 coding sequence is TGTGCCAGCAGCTTCGAACTCCGAGGCTACACCTTC. Residues: CASSFELRGYTF. Supplemented by reference TRBV2 and TRBJ1-2, the full variable domain reads EPEVTQTPSHQVTQMGQEVILRCVPISNHLYFYWYRQILGQKVEFLVSFYNNEISEKSEIFDDQFSVERPDGSNFTLKIRSTKLEDSAMYFCASSFELRGYTFGSGTRLTVV.

The rearrangement uses TRBV3-1 (or the pseudogene TRBV3-2) and TRBJ1-2; 12 bases line up with TRBD1. This CDR3 has 17 amino acids. V lost 4 bases to trimming and J lost 4 bases; unmatched junction nucleotides: 10. CDR1 and CDR2 from the germline V gene are LGHDT and YNNKEL (reference sequence). CDR3 loop: CASSPAGTGGMVYGYTF. CDR3 DNA: TGTGCCAGCAGCCCCGCCGGGACAGGGGGCATGGTCTATGGCTACACCTTC.

The CDR3 DNA follows: TGCAGCGTTGGGGGAGCTGGTTCTCAGCCCCAGCATTTT. Amino acid sequence: CSVGGAGSQPQHF. The chain links TRBV29-1 to TRBJ1-5; no clear D gene. CDR1 and CDR2 (germline): SQVTM, ANQGSEA. The CDR3 spans 13 residues. V dropped 4 bases and J dropped 6 bases, with 13 bases sitting between them.

This chain connects TRBV13 to TRBJ2-1; D possibly corresponds to TRBD2 (5 bases). This CDR3 comprises 15 residues. Trimming removed 4 bases from V and 9 bases from J, with 19 bases in between. Germline-derived CDR1 and CDR2 are PRHDT and FYEKMQ (reference sequence). For the CDR3, the DNA is TGTGCCAGCAGCTCGGCGGGTAGTCGCAACGGTGAGCAGTTCTTC. It translates to CASSSAGSRNGEQFF. Drawing the rest from reference TRBV13 and TRBJ2-1, the complete variable domain is AAGVIQSPRHLIKEKRETATLKCYPIPRHDTVYWYQQGPGQDPQFLISFYEKMQSDKGSIPDRFSAQQFSDYHSELNMSSLELGDSALYFCASSSAGSRNGEQFFGPGTRLTVL.

The chain uses TRBV4-2 and TRBJ1-6; D uncertain. This CDR3 has 16 residues. Trimming stripped 3 bases from V and 7 bases from J, with 16 bases between. Germline values: CDR1 LGHNA, CDR2 YNFKEQ. This CDR3 is CASSQAGGGRNSPLHF. CDR3 nucleotide sequence: TGTGCCAGCAGCCAGGCCGGTGGAGGGAGGAATTCACCCCTCCACTTT.

With respect to this clone: At one end, the junction sequence differs from germline, possibly due to a read error. The chain is built from TRBV6-5 and TRBJ1-2, with a possible D match to TRBD1 (6 bases). Germline V gene lookup returns CDR1 MNHEY and CDR2 SVGAGI. CDR3 size: 13 residues. CDR3 protein: CASSDSTGLGYTF. DNA of the CDR3: TGTGCCAGCAGTGACTCGACAGGTCTCGGCTACACCTTC.

J is TRBJ2-1 and V is TRBV7-2; maybe TRBD2 (5 bases). Germline V CDR1 and CDR2: SGHTA, FQGNSA. This CDR3 has 13 residues. Between the trimmed V and J ends, which lost 1 base and 7 bases, there was a span of 8 bases. Here the CDR3 DNA reads TGTGCCAGCAGCTTAGAAGAGCGGAATGAGCAGTTCTTC. It specifies CASSLEERNEQFF. Full variable domain (remainder filled in from reference TRBV7-2 and TRBJ2-1): GAGVSQSPSNKVTEKGKDVELRCDPISGHTALYWYRQSLGQGLEFLIYFQGNSAPDKSGLPSDRFSAERTGGSVSTLTIQRTQQEDSAVYLCASSLEERNEQFFGPGTRLTVL.

The rearrangement uses TRBV13 and TRBJ1-1, with no clear D. The V gene lost 5 bases and the J gene lost 4 bases, with 17 bases spanning the gap. This CDR3 is built from 15 residues. The germline V gene has CDR1 PRHDT and CDR2 FYEKMQ (reference sequence). The CDR3 protein is CASSPQTALATEAFF. DNA of the CDR3: TGTGCCAGCAGCCCTCAAACGGCCCTAGCCACTGAAGCTTTCTTT.

The V gene is TRBV6-5, the J gene TRBJ1-3, with 8 bases that match TRBD1. This CDR3 has 15 residues. Germline-derived CDR1 and CDR2 are MNHEY and SVGAGI. The V gene end was trimmed by 6 bases and the J gene end by 0 bases; junction bases not matched to a gene: 4. CDR3 sequence reads: CASRRQGSSGNTIYF. Here the CDR3 DNA reads TGTGCCAGCAGGAGACAGGGGAGCTCTGGAAACACCATATATTTT.

The chain couples TRBV11-2 to TRBJ2-1, with D hard to call. Trimming took 2 bases from V and 3 from J, leaving 17 bases between them. CDR1 is SGHAT and CDR2 is FQNNGV in the germline V gene. The CDR3 loop spans 17 amino acids. The CDR3 nucleotides read TGTGCCAGCAGCTTAACCCAATCCCGGCGGTACTACAATGAGCAGTTCTTC. Its protein product is CASSLTQSRRYYNEQFF.

The chain couples TRBV11-3 to TRBJ1-2; the match to TRBD1 covers 11 bases. Per germline, CDR1 SGHNT and CDR2 YENEEA. The CDR3 spans 16 residues. V gave up 5 bases and J gave up 7 bases; unmatched junction bases: 12. CDR3 protein: CASSRGVGQGAVGYTF. Written as DNA, the CDR3 is TGTGCCAGCAGCCGGGGGGTCGGACAGGGGGCTGTTGGCTACACCTTC.

The rearrangement links TRBV6-1 to TRBJ1-2; tentatively, D is TRBD1 (6 bases). Germline V gene sequence: CDR1 MNHNS, CDR2 SASEGT. Trimming took 3 bases from V and 6 from J, leaving 11 bases between them. This CDR3 contains 13 residues. The CDR3 reads CASSEVRGDGYTF. DNA for the CDR3: TGTGCCAGCAGTGAGGTCAGGGGTGATGGCTACACCTTC.

The V call is TRBV19, the J call TRBJ2-6; 13 nucleotides line up with TRBD2. With V trimmed by 9 bases and J by 3 bases, 8 bases remained unmatched. CDR3 length equals 17 residues. Germline lookup yields CDR1 LNHDA and CDR2 SQIVND (reference sequence). The CDR3 nucleotides are TGTGCCAGCCGCTCACTAGCGGGGGGGCTTGGGGCCAACGTCCTGACTTTC. This codes for CASRSLAGGLGANVLTF.

CDR3 residues: CASSLEGSYNSPLHF. Here the CDR3 DNA reads TGTGCCAGCAGCTTGGAGGGGTCCTATAATTCACCCCTCCACTTT. The V call is TRBV5-5, the J call TRBJ1-6; TRBD1 might be the D (5 bases). The CDR3 extends over 15 amino acids. Germline values: CDR1 SGHKS, CDR2 YYEKEE (reference sequence). V shed 0 bases and J shed 1 base, with 5 bases lying between them.

V gene TRBV19 combines with J gene TRBJ2-3; D gene uncertain. Germline V gene lookup returns CDR1 LNHDA and CDR2 SQIVND (reference sequence). The germline V and J ends were trimmed by 3 bases and 5 bases, with 15 bases remaining between them. This CDR3 has 15 residues. The CDR3 sequence is CASSIYSHILDTQYF. The CDR3, as DNA: TGTGCCAGTAGTATTTATTCGCACATTCTAGATACGCAGTATTTT.

The chain has TRBV2 and TRBJ1-2, with D tentatively TRBD1 (6 bases). Per germline, CDR1 SNHLY and CDR2 FYNNEI. Trimming shortened V by 11 bases and J by 5 bases, and 9 bases separated the two germline ends. The CDR3 has 10 amino acids. The CDR3 DNA reads TGTGCCGGTACAGGGTATGGCTACACCTTC. Residues: CAGTGYGYTF.